These 31 T cell receptor beta chains were sequenced from one sample in a study of brain metastases from non-small cell lung cancer. TCRdb keeps only in-frame clones here, not all; method: immunoSEQ multiplex PCR. The table records 13,000 to 15,000 clones, about four fifths of them present only once. Sequencing input: primary lung tumor tissue. The receptor set was obtained from a donor aged 40 or over with non-small cell lung cancer.

The J gene is TRBJ2-7, the V gene TRBV18; unclear D gene. Germline V gene sequence: CDR1 KGHSH, CDR2 LQKENI. The CDR3 totals 14 residues. The V end lost 3 bases, the J end lost 0 bases, and 9 bases lay between the germline ends. DNA for the CDR3: TGTGCCAGCTCACCTGTTGGGTCCTCCTACGAGCAGTACGTC. Protein: CASSPVGSSYEQYV.

The chain recombines TRBV18 with TRBJ2-3; no clear D. Germline-derived CDR1 and CDR2 are KGHSH and LQKENI. Deletions cut 2 bases from V and 5 bases from J, with 2 bases between. The CDR3 is made up of 11 amino acids. The CDR3 DNA sequence: TGTGCCAGCTCACCAAAAGATACGCAGTATTTT. The encoded protein is CASSPKDTQYF.

The CDR3 DNA follows: TGTGCCAGCACCTGGGCTAGCGGGGTCCAAGAGACCCAGTACTTC. This encodes CASTWASGVQETQYF. The chain employs TRBV7-2 and TRBJ2-5; 9 bases are a match to TRBD2. This CDR3 has 15 amino acids. Germline V gives CDR1 SGHTA, CDR2 FQGNSA. The V and J ends lost 7 bases and 1 base, in that order; junction bases with no gene match: 7.

The chain joins TRBV2 to TRBJ2-2; 9 nucleotides agree with TRBD1. Germline CDR1 SNHLY, CDR2 FYNNEI. The CDR3 length is 14 residues. The ends lost 6 bases at V and 9 bases at J; junction bases unmatched: 8. The CDR3 reads CASRGTGFERELFF. Here the CDR3 DNA reads TGTGCCAGCAGAGGGACAGGGTTTGAAAGGGAGCTGTTTTTT.

The sample holds one count of this clone. The CDR3, as DNA: TGTGCCAGCACCCTAGGCAGGGGAACTCGACCCCTCCACTTT. The encoded protein is CASTLGRGTRPLHF. The V and J genes are TRBV5-6 and TRBJ1-6, with D perhaps matching TRBD1 (6 bases). The ends were cut back, 6 bases at V and 12 bases at J, with 19 bases in the middle. Germline V gene data show CDR1 as SGHDT and CDR2 as YYEEEE. The CDR3 is made up of 14 amino acids.

Notes on this clone: At one of its ends the junction is not consistent with the germline gene, which may arise from a read error. The rearrangement links TRBV13 to TRBJ2-1; D not certain. The germline V gene encodes CDR1 PRHDT and CDR2 FYEKMQ (reference sequence). The CDR3 consists of 13 residues. The CDR3 coding sequence is TGTGTCAGCAGCTTAGTTGAGGAAAATGAGCAGTTCTTC. This sequence encodes CVSSLVEENEQFF.

The chain employs TRBV15 and TRBJ1-4, with D uncertain. CDR3 length: 14 residues. Germline V CDR1 and CDR2: LNHNV, YYDKDF (reference sequence). Trimming shortened V by 8 bases and J by 2 bases, and 12 bases separated the two germline ends. DNA for the CDR3: TGTGCCACCCCTGAACCCCCTACTAATGAAAAACTGTTTTTT. It yields the protein CATPEPPTNEKLFF.

The chain is built from TRBV6-2 or TRBV6-3 and TRBJ1-5, with unresolved D. Germline V lookup: CDR1 MNHEY, CDR2 SVGEGT. Trimming took off 2 bases at V and 3 bases at J, with 5 bases between the two ends. The CDR3 covers 13 residues. This CDR3 is CASSYSTNQPQHF. The CDR3 DNA reads TGTGCCAGCAGTTACAGCACCAATCAGCCCCAGCATTTT.

In regard to this clone: The junction does not match germline at one end; this may be a read error. This sequence joins TRBV5-8 and TRBJ2-4; D perhaps matches TRBD2 (5 bases). The CDR3 is 15 residues long. Looked up from germline, CDR1 is SGHTS and CDR2 is YDEGEE. This chain's CDR3 is CVSNLYREAKNIQYF. The CDR3 DNA reads TGTGTCAGCAACCTCTATAGGGAGGCCAAAAACATTCAGTACTTC.

The gene calls are TRBV7-6 and TRBJ1-3, with 7 positions matching TRBD1. V gave up 3 bases and J gave up 0 bases; unmatched junction bases: 8. The CDR3 totals 17 residues. Germline V gene data show CDR1 as SGHVS and CDR2 as FNYEAQ. CDR3 residues: CASSFRTGASSGNTIYF. CDR3 sequence (DNA): TGTGCCAGCAGCTTCCGGACAGGAGCGAGCTCTGGAAACACCATATATTTT. Full variable domain (rest looked up from reference TRBV7-6 and TRBJ1-3): GAGVSQSPRYKVTKRGQDVALRCDPISGHVSLYWYRQALGQGPEFLTYFNYEAQQDKSGLPNDRFSAERPEGSISTLTIQRTEQRDSAMYRCASSFRTGASSGNTIYFGEGSWLTVV.

This chain links TRBV6-5 with TRBJ2-7; D is uncertain. The V gene's germline CDR1 is MNHEY and CDR2 SVGAGI. CDR3 length: 14 residues. The CDR3 loop reads CANSSTGITYEQYV. DNA of the CDR3: TGTGCCAACAGTTCAACGGGTATAACCTACGAGCAGTACGTC.

J is TRBJ1-2 and V is TRBV9; no clear D. The germline CDR1 and CDR2 sequences are SGDLS and YYNGEE. CDR3 length equals 14 residues. Trimming stripped 0 bases from V and 4 bases from J, with 10 bases between. The CDR3 sequence: CASSVDDGVYGYTF. In nucleotides, the CDR3 is TGTGCCAGCAGCGTAGATGACGGAGTCTATGGCTACACCTTC.

This clone was observed a handful of times. J is TRBJ1-2 and V is TRBV7-9; TRBD1 agrees at 10 bases. With V trimmed by 5 bases and J by 7 bases, 7 bases remained unmatched. Germline assignment: CDR1 SEHNR and CDR2 FQNEAQ (reference sequence). The CDR3 runs to 14 residues. CDR3 in amino acids: CASSTGQGSSGYTF. The CDR3 DNA is TGTGCCAGCAGCACGGGACAGGGGAGTAGTGGCTACACCTTC.

The chain couples TRBV18 to TRBJ1-1; D unclear. The CDR3 is 15 amino acids. Trimming removed 2 bases at V and 1 base at J, with 11 bases between. The germline gives CDR1 KGHSH, CDR2 LQKENI. This chain's CDR3 is CASSPFQDPNTEAFF. CDR3 sequence (DNA): TGTGCCAGCTCACCATTTCAGGACCCGAACACTGAAGCTTTCTTT. The variable domain in full, with the rest retrieved from reference TRBV18 and TRBJ1-1, is NAGVMQNPRHLVRRRGQEARLRCSPMKGHSHVYWYRQLPEEGLKFMVYLQKENIIDESGMPKERFSAEFPKEGPSILRIQQVVRGDSAAYFCASSPFQDPNTEAFFGQGTRLTVV.

The rearrangement links TRBV28 to TRBJ2-5; D ambiguous. CDR1 MDHEN and CDR2 SYDVKM come from the germline V gene. Trimming stripped 3 bases from V and 5 bases from J, with 13 bases between. The CDR3 is 14 amino acids. The CDR3 reads CASSFRSPRETQYF. In DNA form, the CDR3 reads TGTGCCAGCAGTTTCCGGTCCCCTAGGGAGACCCAGTACTTC.

The rearrangement uses TRBV10-2 and TRBJ1-5, with TRBD1 as a possible D gene (5 bases). CDR3 length: 13 amino acids. With 7 bases removed from V and 2 bases from J, the gap between germline ends came to 9 bases. The germline V gene encodes CDR1 WSHSY and CDR2 SAAADI. CDR3 nucleotides: TGCGCCAGCAAGGGACTGGGCAATCAGCCCCAGCATTTT. Amino acids: CASKGLGNQPQHF.

The chain is built from TRBV10-2 and TRBJ2-7; either TRBD1 or TRBD2 may supply D (6 bases each). V was pared by 5 bases and J by 4 bases, with 12 bases between. CDR1 and CDR2 (germline): WSHSY, SAAADI. The CDR3 contains 13 residues. CDR3 residues: CASSPGGTYEQYV. The CDR3 DNA reads TGCGCCAGCAGTCCCGGGGGCACGTACGAGCAGTACGTC.

This chain links TRBV11-1 with TRBJ1-1; 9 bases are a match to TRBD1. From germline, CDR1 is SGHAT and CDR2 FQDESV (reference sequence). V lost 0 bases, J lost 4 bases, and 3 bases stayed unmatched. The CDR3 sequence is 15 residues long. The CDR3, as DNA: TGTGCCAGCAGCTTAGCACGACAGGGGGGCACTGAAGCTTTCTTT. The encoded protein is CASSLARQGGTEAFF.

The count of this clone is one. The V gene is TRBV7-9, the J gene TRBJ2-2; 7 bases line up with TRBD1. CDR1 and CDR2 (germline): SEHNR, FQNEAQ (reference sequence). The CDR3 totals 14 residues. V trimming: 5 bases; J trimming: 8 bases; junction bases outside the gene matches: 8. The CDR3 reads CASSLTGTVGELFF. The CDR3 DNA follows: TGTGCCAGCAGCCTGACAGGGACCGTTGGGGAGCTGTTTTTT.

The chain carries TRBV19 and TRBJ1-1; D is undetermined. This CDR3 has 13 residues. Germline CDR1 is LNHDA and CDR2 is SQIVND (reference sequence). V gave up 5 bases and J gave up 1 base, with 8 bases separating them. DNA for the CDR3: TGTGCCAGTAGTCCGAGGTGGAACACTGAAGCTTTCTTT. Encoded protein: CASSPRWNTEAFF. Based on the CDR3 plus reference TRBV19 and TRBJ1-1, the full variable domain is DGGITQSPKYLFRKEGQNVTLSCEQNLNHDAMYWYRQDPGQGLRLIYYSQIVNDFQKGDIAEGYSVSREKKESFPLTVTSAQKNPTAFYLCASSPRWNTEAFFGQGTRLTVV.

Points on this clone: A much larger clone differs by one base, so this may be a read error. The chain recombines TRBV6-5 with TRBJ1-2; TRBD1 agrees at 9 bases. Germline V lookup: CDR1 MNHEY, CDR2 SVGAGI. The CDR3 is 15 amino acids. CDR3 protein: CTSSTRTGVARGYTF. In nucleotides, the CDR3 is TGTACCAGCAGTACTCGGACAGGGGTAGCTAGAGGCTACACCTTC.

V gene TRBV7-9 combines with J gene TRBJ2-5; TRBD2 matches 10 bases. J lost 1 base, V lost 1 base, and 6 bases had no gene match. CDR1 and CDR2 (germline): SEHNR, FQNEAQ (reference sequence). CDR3 length: 17 amino acids. The CDR3, as DNA: TGTGCCAGCAGCTTAGAGTCGCTAGCGGGGGCCCAAGAGACCCAGTACTTC. Translating it yields CASSLESLAGAQETQYF.

The chain is built from TRBV27 and TRBJ1-5; possibly TRBD1 for D (6 bases). This CDR3 spans 14 amino acids. The germline V and J ends were trimmed by 2 bases and 6 bases, with 11 bases remaining between them. Per the germline V gene, CDR1 is MNHEY and CDR2 is SMNVEV (reference sequence). CDR3 in amino acids: CASSLRAGVQPQHF. The CDR3 nucleotides are TGTGCCAGCAGTTTAAGGGCAGGGGTTCAGCCCCAGCATTTT.

This clone has only one observation. The J gene is TRBJ2-4, the V gene TRBV19; D is unclear. The CDR3 covers 17 residues. CDR1 is LNHDA, CDR2 SQIVND, per germline (reference sequence). Trimming removed 3 bases from V and 1 base from J, with 16 bases in between. CDR3 protein: CASSISNPQEAKNIQYF. In DNA form, the CDR3 reads TGTGCCAGTAGTATCTCCAACCCGCAGGAGGCCAAAAACATTCAGTACTTC.

This sequence joins TRBV5-1 and TRBJ1-2; the D is unclear. Germline V gives CDR1 SGHRS, CDR2 YFSETQ. Deletions cut 3 bases from V and 4 bases from J, with 13 bases between. The CDR3 consists of 14 residues. This CDR3 is CASSSLEGTYGYTF. The CDR3, as DNA: TGCGCCAGCAGCTCCCTTGAGGGTACCTATGGCTACACCTTC. Full variable domain (outside the CDR3, taken from reference TRBV5-1 and TRBJ1-2): KAGVTQTPRYLIKTRGQQVTLSCSPISGHRSVSWYQQTPGQGLQFLFEYFSETQRNKGNFPGRFSGRQFSNSRSEMNVSTLELGDSALYLCASSSLEGTYGYTFGSGTRLTVV.

This clone was counted once. One base away lies a much larger clone, so this may be a sequencing read error. The chain is built from TRBV6-2 or TRBV6-3 and TRBJ2-2, with TRBD2 identical over 13 bases. Unmatched junction bases numbered 13, after V lost 5 bases and J lost 10 bases. Germline V gives CDR1 MNHEY, CDR2 SVGEGT. The CDR3 has 17 amino acids. CDR3 nucleotide sequence: TGTGCCAGCAGTCACCTAACTAGCGGGGGGGCACCGGTGGAGCTGTTTTTT. It is translated as CASSHLTSGGAPVELFF.

This clone is a singleton in its sample. The rearrangement uses TRBV10-2 and TRBJ1-5; D not certain. This CDR3 comprises 13 residues. V was trimmed by 7 bases and J by 0 bases, leaving 7 bases between them. The germline V gene has CDR1 WSHSY and CDR2 SAAADI. The CDR3 nucleotides are TGCGCCAGCACCAGTGATAGCAATCAGCCCCAGCATTTT. Residues: CASTSDSNQPQHF.

V and J are TRBV5-6 and TRBJ1-3; tentatively, D is TRBD1 (5 bases). The CDR3 totals 15 residues. Germline values: CDR1 SGHDT, CDR2 YYEEEE. The germline V and J ends were trimmed by 5 bases and 2 bases, with 14 bases remaining between them. Here the CDR3 reads CASSHWGGPGNTIYF. CDR3 bases: TGTGCCAGCAGTCATTGGGGGGGACCTGGAAACACCATATATTTT.

In this sample, this clone turned up once. The rearrangement uses TRBV10-3 and TRBJ1-4, with 9 bases aligning to TRBD1. The V and J ends lost 6 bases and 5 bases, in that order; junction bases with no gene match: 1. In germline, CDR1 is ENHRY, CDR2 SYGVKD. This CDR3 spans 13 amino acids. The CDR3 DNA reads TGTGCCATCAGAGGACAGGGGAATGAAAAACTGTTTTTT. This encodes CAIRGQGNEKLFF.

The rearrangement uses TRBV5-6 and TRBJ2-5, with 7 bases matching TRBD2. Germline V gives CDR1 SGHDT, CDR2 YYEEEE. This CDR3 has 15 residues. V dropped 6 bases and J dropped 1; count of bases not matched to a gene: 9. The CDR3 protein is CASTLITSAQETQYF. The CDR3 nucleotides are TGTGCCAGCACCCTCATCACTAGCGCCCAAGAGACCCAGTACTTC.

The CDR3 DNA reads TGCGCCAGCAGTGAGGGTGGCAGGGGAAGGACTGAAAAACTGTTTTTT. Translated: CASSEGGRGRTEKLFF. This sequence joins TRBV10-1 and TRBJ1-4; perhaps TRBD1 as D (6 bases). Trimming took off 2 bases at V and 7 bases at J, with 17 bases between the two ends. Germline lookup yields CDR1 WNHNN and CDR2 SYGVQD (reference sequence). The CDR3 consists of 16 residues.